These 5 T cell receptor beta chains came from one sample sequenced in a study of cytomegalovirus exposure and HLA in healthy donors. With 60 Vbeta and 13 Jbeta primers, the PCR was carried out. Measured with immunoSEQ multiplex PCR; TCRdb has only the in-frame clones, and not every one. The table lists some 150,000 clones, approximately 82% of them singletons. Sequenced: PBMCs. Every receptor here comes from a woman in her 40s in good health and CMV-seronegative.

This clone was seen only a few times. The chain couples TRBV27 to TRBJ1-5; D is ambiguous. Trimming shortened V by 1 base and J by 5 bases, and 6 bases separated the two germline ends. Germline CDR1 and CDR2: MNHEY and SMNVEV (reference sequence). CDR3 length equals 13 residues. The CDR3 region is CASSLFGYQPQHF. In nucleotides, the CDR3 is TGTGCCAGCAGTTTATTCGGTTATCAGCCCCAGCATTTT.

The gene calls are TRBV6-4 and TRBJ2-3, with D uncertain. V was trimmed by 8 bases and J by 0 bases, leaving 15 bases between them. This CDR3 contains 15 residues. Germline V gives CDR1 MRHNA, CDR2 SNTAGT. CDR3 in DNA: TGTGCCAGCGTCACGGTAGAGAAGAGCACAGATACGCAGTATTTT. Its translation is CASVTVEKSTDTQYF.

V gene TRBV28 combines with J gene TRBJ2-2, with D hard to call. This CDR3 is 14 amino acids long. V was cut by 5 bases and J by 2 bases, with 9 bases left in between. Germline CDR1 reads MDHEN; CDR2 reads SYDVKM. The DNA for the CDR3 is TGTGCCAGCAGTCCCCCCCCTAACACCGGGGAGCTGTTTTTT. It encodes CASSPPPNTGELFF.

The rearrangement uses TRBV11-2 and TRBJ2-1; D uncertain. Germline V gives CDR1 SGHAT, CDR2 FQNNGV. V lost 2 bases and J 8 bases, leaving 13 bases between the germline ends. The length of the CDR3 is 14 residues. The DNA of the CDR3 is TGTGCCAGCAGCTTAATATTAGAGTCCCATGAGCAGTTCTTC. Protein sequence: CASSLILESHEQFF.

The chain couples TRBV9 to TRBJ1-5, with D hard to call. V dropped 3 bases and J dropped 0 bases, with 10 bases sitting between them. This CDR3 is built from 15 residues. Germline CDR1 SGDLS, CDR2 YYNGEE. CDR3 coding DNA: TGTGCCAGCAGCGAATTCGGGGATAGCAATCAGCCCCAGCATTTT. Protein product: CASSEFGDSNQPQHF.